This T cell receptor (beta chain) is from a study of blood T cells in healthy people across ages. Study results and caveats: Reliance upon unsorted PBMCs precluded definitive naive versus antigen-experienced comparison.

Concerning this clonotype itself: The antigen remains undetermined.

Healthy Caucasian individuals from Russia aged roughly 6 to 100 were enrolled as donors. Through a sample-barcoded 5' primer and a J-beta primer mix, a second PCR was run for roughly 6 to 12 cycles. TCRdb fed the 5' RACE reads into MiXCR, producing one record per CDR3 protein. In the table there are approximately 800,000 distinct CDR3 sequences, 25% of which are singletons. This CDR3 is built from 17 residues. Germline loops: CDR1 SGHTA, CDR2 FQGNSA. V gave up 1 base and J gave up 3 bases, with 17 bases separating them. The data also belong to a second study, concerning T cells of mothers and their children.

V and J are TRBV7-2 and TRBJ2-3; tentatively, D is TRBD2 (6 bases). The TCR originated in a boy between 10 and 17 years old in good health. The source material was blood. Here the CDR3 DNA reads TGTGCCAGCAGCTTAGGGAGGGTTACGGGTCTTACAGATACGCAGTATTTT. It encodes CASSLGRVTGLTDTQYF. The full variable domain, completed using reference TRBV7-2 and TRBJ2-3, is GAGVSQSPSNKVTEKGKDVELRCDPISGHTALYWYRQSLGQGLEFLIYFQGNSAPDKSGLPSDRFSAERTGGSVSTLTIQRTQQEDSAVYLCASSLGRVTGLTDTQYFGPGTRLTVL.